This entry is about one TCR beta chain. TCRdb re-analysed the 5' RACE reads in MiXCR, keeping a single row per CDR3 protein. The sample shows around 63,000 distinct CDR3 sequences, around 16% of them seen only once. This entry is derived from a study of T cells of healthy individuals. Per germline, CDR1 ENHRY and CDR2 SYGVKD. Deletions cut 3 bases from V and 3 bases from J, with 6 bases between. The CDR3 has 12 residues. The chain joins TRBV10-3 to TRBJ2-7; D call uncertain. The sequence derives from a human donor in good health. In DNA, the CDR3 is TGTGCCATCAGTGATACAAGCTACGAGCAGTACTTC. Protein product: CAISDTSYEQYF.